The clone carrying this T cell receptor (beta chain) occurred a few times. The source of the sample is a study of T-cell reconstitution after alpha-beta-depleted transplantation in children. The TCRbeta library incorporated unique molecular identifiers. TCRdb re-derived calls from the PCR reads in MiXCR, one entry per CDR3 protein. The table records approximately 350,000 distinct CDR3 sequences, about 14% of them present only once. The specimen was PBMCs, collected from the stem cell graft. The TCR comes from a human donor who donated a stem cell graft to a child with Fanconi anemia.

CDR3 in DNA: TGTGCCACCAGCAGATCAGGGGGCACTGAAGCTTTCTTT. Translation gives CATSRSGGTEAFF. The rearrangement uses TRBV15 and TRBJ1-1, with TRBD1 matching over 7 bases. With V trimmed by 2 bases and J by 4 bases, 1 base remained unmatched. The CDR3 has 13 residues. From germline, CDR1 is LNHNV and CDR2 YYDKDF (reference sequence). Full variable domain (rest looked up from reference TRBV15 and TRBJ1-1): DAMVIQNPRYQVTQFGKPVTLSCSQTLNHNVMYWYQQKSSQAPKLLFHYYDKDFNNEADTPDNFQSRRPNTSFCFLDIRSPGLGDTAMYLCATSRSGGTEAFFGQGTRLTVV.